Presented here are 13 T cell receptor beta chains from one specimen sequenced in a study of OX40 agonist ivuxolimab in advanced cancers. Clones were read by immunoSEQ multiplex PCR, and TCRdb kept only the in-frame ones, dropping some. Among around 66,000 clones listed, 65% to 85% were seen once. The sample here was CD4+ or CD8+ T cells sorted from blood, taken in a trial of the OX40 agonist ivuxolimab. Receptors originate from an adult with an advanced solid tumor such as melanoma, head and neck, liver or kidney cancer.

V is TRBV4-3 and J is TRBJ2-2; 12 nucleotides align to TRBD2. J gave up 0 bases and V 2 bases, and 7 bases lay outside the gene matches. Germline lookup yields CDR1 LGHNA and CDR2 YSLEER. The CDR3 spans 19 residues. This CDR3 reads CASSQHLLAGGANTGELFF. Written as DNA, the CDR3 is TGCGCCAGCAGCCAACACCTTCTAGCGGGGGGGGCGAACACCGGGGAGCTGTTTTTT.

This clone was detected only once. The rearrangement uses TRBV12-5 and TRBJ1-1; D is unclear. CDR1 and CDR2 from the germline V gene are LGHNT and FRNRAP. Trimming removed 6 bases at V and 8 bases at J, with 13 bases between. The CDR3 runs 12 residues. The CDR3 nucleotides are TGTGCTAGTGGACTGTCTGGGTGGGAAGCTTTCTTT. Amino acid sequence: CASGLSGWEAFF.

The chain joins TRBV29-1 to TRBJ2-5, with TRBD2 matching 8 bases. This CDR3 contains 13 residues. Germline-derived CDR1 and CDR2 are SQVTM and ANQGSEA. The V and J ends lost 7 bases and 5 bases, in that order; junction bases with no gene match: 9. CDR3 residues: CSGIRGGRETQYF. In DNA, the CDR3 is TGCAGCGGGATACGGGGGGGCCGGGAGACCCAGTACTTC.

The chain uses TRBV28 and TRBJ2-3; 8 bases align to TRBD2. The junction had 13 bases not matched to a gene; V was cut back by 7 bases and J by 4 bases. The germline V gene encodes CDR1 MDHEN and CDR2 SYDVKM. The CDR3 totals 16 residues. Written as DNA, the CDR3 is TGTGCCAGCAATCCCCCTAATAGCGGGGTGCCAGATACGCAGTATTTT. Protein product: CASNPPNSGVPDTQYF.

This chain joins TRBV19 and TRBJ2-7; D gene unclear. This CDR3 has 13 amino acids. The germline V and J ends were trimmed by 3 bases and 4 bases, with 10 bases remaining between them. The V gene's germline CDR1 is LNHDA and CDR2 SQIVND (reference sequence). CDR3 residues: CASSMLGLYEQYF. The CDR3 nucleotides read TGTGCCAGTAGTATGTTGGGTCTGTACGAGCAGTACTTC.

This clone was detected once. V and J are TRBV27 and TRBJ1-1; perhaps TRBD1 as D (5 bases). The CDR3 extends over 16 amino acids. Germline V lookup: CDR1 MNHEY, CDR2 SMNVEV (reference sequence). V was cut by 6 bases and J by 1 base, with 18 bases left in between. The CDR3 is CASSAGGFQGNTEAFF. CDR3 in DNA: TGTGCCAGCAGCGCTGGTGGGTTTCAGGGGAACACTGAAGCTTTCTTT.

This rearrangement joins TRBV18 to TRBJ1-5; 12 bases agree with TRBD1. This CDR3 has 15 amino acids. The V gene end was trimmed by 3 bases and the J gene end by 7 bases; junction bases not matched to a gene: 4. Germline V gene sequence: CDR1 KGHSH, CDR2 LQKENI. CDR3: CASSPGQGAGQPQHF. CDR3 nucleotides: TGTGCCAGCTCACCGGGACAGGGGGCCGGGCAGCCCCAGCATTTT. The full variable domain, its missing parts supplied by reference TRBV18 and TRBJ1-5, is NAGVMQNPRHLVRRRGQEARLRCSPMKGHSHVYWYRQLPEEGLKFMVYLQKENIIDESGMPKERFSAEFPKEGPSILRIQQVVRGDSAAYFCASSPGQGAGQPQHFGDGTRLSIL.

This clone was seen just once. The chain combines TRBV27 with TRBJ1-1; 9 positions agree with TRBD1. Germline-derived CDR1 and CDR2 are MNHEY and SMNVEV (reference sequence). The CDR3 extends over 17 amino acids. V gave up 8 bases and J gave up 9 bases; unmatched junction bases: 22. The CDR3 nucleotides are TGTGCCAGCTACCATGGCGGGACAGGGAACAAAAACTCTCAAGCTTTCTTT. Translation: CASYHGGTGNKNSQAFF.

V gene TRBV18 combines with J gene TRBJ1-1, with TRBD1 as a possible D gene (6 bases). This CDR3 region has 13 residues. Germline V gene lookup returns CDR1 KGHSH and CDR2 LQKENI. V lost 5 bases and J lost 4, with 11 bases in between. The CDR3 loop is CASSEQGGTEAFF. The DNA of the CDR3 is TGTGCCAGCTCAGAACAGGGTGGCACTGAAGCTTTCTTT.

The V gene is TRBV4-2, the J gene TRBJ1-2; a possible D gene is TRBD1 (6 bases). Trimming stripped 0 bases from V and 9 bases from J, with 17 bases between. Germline CDR1 is LGHNA and CDR2 is YNFKEQ. The CDR3 totals 15 residues. CDR3 loop: CASSQDWGQGISYTF. The CDR3 nucleotides read TGTGCCAGCAGCCAAGATTGGGGGCAGGGGATTAGCTACACCTTC.

The chain carries TRBV6-1 and TRBJ1-5, with a weak D call TRBD1 (6 bases). CDR1 is MNHNS, CDR2 SASEGT, per germline. Trimming pared 11 bases from V and 6 bases from J, leaving 20 bases between. The CDR3 contains 14 residues. The CDR3 is CARRAGGGGQPQHF. CDR3 DNA: TGTGCCCGCCGGGCGGGGGGCGGGGGTCAGCCCCAGCATTTT.

The rearrangement links TRBV7-9 to TRBJ2-7, with D unclear. Germline V gives CDR1 SEHNR, CDR2 FQNEAQ (reference sequence). V gave up 0 bases and J gave up 7 bases, with 13 bases separating them. This CDR3 comprises 14 residues. CDR3 amino acids: CASSLAGRVQEQYF. The CDR3 region has the DNA TGTGCCAGCAGCTTAGCGGGTCGGGTCCAAGAGCAGTACTTC.

This chain's CDR3 is CASSLNVDGYTF. Written as DNA, the CDR3 is TGTGCCAGCAGCTTAAACGTGGACGGCTACACCTTC. V and J are TRBV7-2 and TRBJ1-2; D is uncertain. In germline, CDR1 is SGHTA, CDR2 FQGNSA. The CDR3 runs to 12 residues. V lost 2 bases and J lost 8, with 9 bases in between.